The clone carrying this TCR beta chain occurred many times. Its specificity is unknown. The germline gives CDR1 DFQATT, CDR2 SNEGSKA (reference sequence). The CDR3 spans 13 residues. Trimming removed 5 bases at V and 0 bases at J, with 8 bases between. Amplified TCR beta CDR3 regions came from RNA transcripts. The primer set for the first-round RT-PCR of the TCR CDR3 was HTBI. TCRdb analysed the multiplex PCR reads with MiXCR anew, one entry per CDR3 protein. Of more than 650,000 distinct CDR3 sequences listed, 14% are singletons. These data belong to a study of T cells in Graves' hyperthyroidism and ophthalmopathy. About the study: The initial diagnosis was the point when peripheral blood was collected, ahead of any treatment. Study results and limitations: Peripheral blood also featured most of the thyroid clonotypes expanded above 0.001.

This sequence originates from a young woman with Graves' hyperthyroidism. This sequence joins TRBV20-1 and TRBJ2-1; D remains unclear. The source material was blood. DNA for the CDR3: TGCAGTGCTCATAGGGCCTCCTACAATGAGCAGTTCTTC. Protein sequence: CSAHRASYNEQFF.